The present T cell receptor beta chain was sequenced within a study of CD8 T cells in ankylosing spondylitis. V was clipped by 6 bases and J by 2 bases, with 13 bases between them. This CDR3 has 15 residues. This clonotype was seen many times. TCRdb redid the calling of the 5' RACE reads with MiXCR, one entry per CDR3 protein. The sample lists 100,000 to 150,000 distinct CDR3 sequences; around 9.3% were seen once. The sample taken for sequencing was blood, either unsorted or a sorted T cell fraction (not recorded which). V and J are TRBV12-3 or TRBV12-4 and TRBJ2-2; D gene ambiguous. This receptor was identified in a male donor with ankylosing spondylitis or in good health (not recorded which). This chain's CDR3 is CASSWTNRNTGELFF. The CDR3 DNA is TGTGCCAGCAGCTGGACGAACCGAAACACCGGGGAGCTGTTTTTT.